The present entry profiles one TCR beta chain with its context. As yet, its antigen is unknown. The data belong to a study of TIL therapy for anti-PD-1-resistant metastatic lung cancer. Study as a whole: A handful of tumors were EGFR-mutant and two were ALK-rearranged. Tumors carried a median about 1.6 non-synonymous mutations per megabase. Study observations and caveats: The cohort had more treatment-naive, never-smoker and oncogene-addicted patients than typical.

Sequencing used immunoSEQ v3. The data were produced by immunoSEQ multiplex PCR, yet TCRdb's version contains in-frame clones alone and is incomplete. In the table there are some 32,000 clones, 74% of which are singletons. This CDR3 has 14 amino acids. CDR1 SGHRS and CDR2 YFSETQ come from the germline V gene. Trimming cost V 0 bases and J 5 bases; bases outside gene matches: 4. Sample time point: pre-treatment sample, taken before nivolumab and TIL therapy. Enrollment ran from October 2017 to January 2020. The receptor comes from a woman aged 30 to 85 with non-small cell lung cancer. Here the sequenced sample was blood, taken at baseline. The chain joins TRBV5-1 to TRBJ2-5; 7 bases match TRBD2. The CDR3 sequence: CASSLAGGGETQYF. In nucleotides, the CDR3 is TGCGCCAGCAGCTTGGCGGGAGGAGGCGAGACCCAGTACTTC.